These T cell receptor beta chains were read from a single sample in a study of shared clonotypes between healthy human individuals. TCRdb keeps only in-frame clones here, not all; method: immunoSEQ multiplex PCR. The sample yields approximately 530,000 clones, around 95% seen once. The sequencing sample was made of naive CD4+ T cells sorted from blood. The source of these receptors is a woman in her twenties or thirties in good health. Each CDR3 is given with its conserved first and last residue. The D gene is left open where the match is weak. Size values are once, few and many counts, or a class for expanded clones, and some rows have none.

>TRBJ2-7|TRBV9|NA|NA
TGTGCCAGCAGCGTAGAGGAGGGGGGCGTTCACGAGCAGTACTTC
CASSVEEGGVHEQYF
>TRBJ2-7|TRBV6-5|NA|NA
TGTGCCAGCAGTTACTCAGGGGGCGAGCAGTACTTC
CASSYSGGEQYF
>TRBJ2-2|TRBV28|TRBD2|NA
TGTGCCAGCAGTGGGCCGGGACTAGCGACCGGGGAGCTGTTTTTT
CASSGPGLATGELFF
>TRBJ2-7|TRBV18|TRBD2|NA
TGTGCCAGCTCACCAACCCTACTAGCGGGCCCGGACGAGCAGTACTTC
CASSPTLLAGPDEQYF
>TRBJ1-5|TRBV10-3|TRBD1|once
TGTGCCATCAGTGACAGGGGGGCTCAGCCCCAGCATTTT
CAISDRGAQPQHF
>TRBJ2-7|TRBV7-2|NA|NA
TGTGCCAGCAGCTTAGCGGATATTAGCGGTACCTACGAGCAGTACTTC
CASSLADISGTYEQYF
>TRBJ2-5|TRBV28|NA|NA
TGTGCCAGCAGTCCGGGGCCTACGGGGGAGACCCAGTACTTC
CASSPGPTGETQYF
>TRBJ1-3|TRBV11-2|NA|NA
TGTGCCAGCAGCCGTGAACGAAACACCATATATTTT
CASSRERNTIYF
>TRBJ2-7|TRBV23-1|NA|NA
TGCGCCAGCCGGGCCTATTTTCCCTCCTACGAGCAGTACTTC
CASRAYFPSYEQYF
>TRBJ2-7|TRBV28|NA|NA
TGTGCCAGCAGGGAAAGTAACTCCTACGAGCAGTACTTC
CASRESNSYEQYF
>TRBJ1-4|TRBV28|NA|NA
TGTGCCAGCAGCCGACCTGGGGGGAGGGATGGAAAACTGTTTTTT
CASSRPGGRDGKLFF
>TRBJ1-6|TRBV28|NA|NA
TGTGCCAGCAGTTTATTTACCCGCCGACAGAGCTCCTATAATTCACCCCTCCACTTT
CASSLFTRRQSSYNSPLHF
>TRBJ1-1|TRBV9|NA|NA
TGTGCCAGCAGCGGGGAGGCGGGTTATACTGAAGCTTTCTTT
CASSGEAGYTEAFF
>TRBJ2-1|TRBV7-2|NA|NA
TGTGCCAGCAGCCGTGGACAGAACAATGAGCAGTTCTTC
CASSRGQNNEQFF
>TRBJ1-6|TRBV30|NA|NA
TGTGCCTGGAGTGTACAGGTCGGCAGTACCTCACCCCTCCACTTT
CAWSVQVGSTSPLHF
>TRBJ2-7|TRBV2|NA|NA
TGTGCCAGCACGAGCGAGGGACGGCGCTACGAGCAGTACTTC
CASTSEGRRYEQYF
>TRBJ2-3|TRBV6-6|NA|NA
TGTGCCAGCAGTTACTCGGATTCGGCCGGCACAGATACGCAGTATTTT
CASSYSDSAGTDTQYF
>TRBJ2-3|TRBV28|TRBD2|NA
TGTGCCAGCAGTTTACGGTCACTAGCGAGTGATACGCAGTATTTT
CASSLRSLASDTQYF
>TRBJ2-2|TRBV15|TRBD2|once
TGTGCCACCAGCAGAGATCGAGGTAGCGGGACCACCGGGGAGCTGTTTTTT
CATSRDRGSGTTGELFF
>TRBJ2-3|TRBV5-1|NA|NA
TGCGCCAGCATTGCAGGAGCAGGCGGATTTAGCACAGATACGCAGTATTTT
CASIAGAGGFSTDTQYF
>TRBJ2-7|TRBV20-1|NA|NA
TGCAGTGCTAGTGGGACCTACGAGCAGTACTTC
CSASGTYEQYF
>TRBJ2-7|TRBV5-1|NA|NA
TGCGCCAGCAGCTTGGTTACAGGACCCTACGAGCAGTACTTC
CASSLVTGPYEQYF
>TRBJ2-2|TRBV7-6|TRBD2|NA
TGTGCCAGCAGCCGACTAGCGAGAGGGACGAACACCGGGGAGCTGTTTTTT
CASSRLARGTNTGELFF
>TRBJ2-7|TRBV7-2|NA|NA
TGTGCCAGCAGCTTAGTGGTTCAGGGCTACGAGCAGTACTTC
CASSLVVQGYEQYF
>TRBJ2-7|TRBV5-6|NA|NA
TGTGCCAGCAGTCGAATAAGAGGTCCCTTAGGGTACGAGCAGTACTTC
CASSRIRGPLGYEQYF
>TRBJ2-5|TRBV7-9|TRBD2|NA
TGTGCCAGCAGCTTAGAGGGTAGCGGGAGTTATGAGACCCAGTACTTC
CASSLEGSGSYETQYF
>TRBJ1-5|TRBV15|NA|NA
TGTGCCACCAGCAGAGAGGGGGTCAATCAGCCCCAGCATTTT
CATSREGVNQPQHF
>TRBJ2-2|TRBV28|NA|NA
TGTGCCAGCAGTCCCCTCGACAGGCTGGACGGGGAGCTGTTTTTT
CASSPLDRLDGELFF
>TRBJ2-7|TRBV21-1|NA|NA
TGTGCCAGCAGCGGACGGGACTACCCCAGCGAGCAGTACTTC
CASSGRDYPSEQYF
>TRBJ1-2|TRBV10-3|NA|NA
TGTGCCATCCAGACAGCGCCTGACTATGGCTACACCTTC
CAIQTAPDYGYTF
>TRBJ1-1|TRBV5-1|NA|NA
TGCGCCACCGCCCCGGGACCAGGGCTGAACACTGAAGCTTTCTTT
CATAPGPGLNTEAFF
>TRBJ2-7|TRBV6-5|TRBD2|NA
TGTGCCAGCACCATCTCACTAGCGAGTACCTACGAGCAGTACTTC
CASTISLASTYEQYF
>TRBJ1-1|TRBV10-3|NA|NA
TGTGCCATCAGTGAGCGGGAGATGAACACTGAAGCTTTCTTT
CAISEREMNTEAFF
>TRBJ1-1|TRBV15|NA|few
TGTGCCACCGCCCGAACACCTAACACTGAAGCTTTCTTT
CATARTPNTEAFF
>TRBJ2-2|TRBV9|NA|NA
TGTGCCAGCAGCCATAAGGGAGGTGGGAACGGGGAGCTGTTTTTT
CASSHKGGGNGELFF
>TRBJ2-1|TRBV29-1|TRBD2|NA
TGCAGCACTACGGGGACTAGCGGGACGCCCTCTGAGAATGAGCAGTTCTTC
CSTTGTSGTPSENEQFF
>TRBJ1-5|TRBV28|NA|once
TGTGCCAGCATCGATCTACAGTTATACAATAGCAATCAGCCCCAGCATTTT
CASIDLQLYNSNQPQHF
>TRBJ2-3|TRBV28|NA|NA
TGTGCCAGCAGCTTAAAGGGATATACGCAGTATTTT
CASSLKGYTQYF
>TRBJ1-1|TRBV7-9|NA|NA
TGTGCCAGCAGCTCCAGGGATAGTGGTCCGAACACTGAAGCTTTCTTT
CASSSRDSGPNTEAFF
>TRBJ1-1|TRBV29-1|NA|NA
TGCAGCGTTGAAGAGGCGGAGAACACTGAAGCTTTCTTT
CSVEEAENTEAFF
>TRBJ1-2|TRBV19|TRBD1|NA
TGTGCCAGTAGTATTGGGACAGACAGCTATGGCTACACCTTC
CASSIGTDSYGYTF
>TRBJ2-5|TRBV19|TRBD2|NA
TGTGCCAGTAGTAACGAAGCGGGAGGCGTTTGGGAGACCCAGTACTTC
CASSNEAGGVWETQYF
>TRBJ2-7|TRBV7-3|NA|NA
TGTGCCAGCAGCCTTACAGGGACCTACGAGCAGTACTTC
CASSLTGTYEQYF
>TRBJ2-5|TRBV28|TRBD1|NA
TGTGCCAGCAGAACCGGGACAGGGAGCTTAGTGACCCAGTACTTC
CASRTGTGSLVTQYF
>TRBJ2-5|TRBV27|TRBD1|NA
TGTGCCAGCAGATGGACAGGCCAAGAGACCCAGTACTTC
CASRWTGQETQYF
>TRBJ1-4|TRBV2|NA|NA
TGTGCCAGCAGTCTCCGACAGCCTAATGAAAAACTGTTTTTT
CASSLRQPNEKLFF
>TRBJ2-3|TRBV7-9|NA|NA
TGTGCCAGCAGCTTAGGCGCAAGCACAGATACGCAGTATTTT
CASSLGASTDTQYF
>TRBJ2-7|TRBV6-1|NA|NA
TGTGCCAGCAGTGATCCGAGGTTCCACGAGCAGTACTTC
CASSDPRFHEQYF
>TRBJ2-7|TRBV27|TRBD2|NA
TGTGCCAGCAGCACGGGGTGGCTAAAAATGCGGGAGGGGGAGCAGTACTTC
CASSTGWLKMREGEQYF
>TRBJ2-2|TRBV28|TRBD2|NA
TGTGCCAGCGGGACTAGCCCAACCGGGGAGCTGTTTTTT
CASGTSPTGELFF
>TRBJ2-1|TRBV2|NA|NA
TGTGCCAGCAGTTACTTATCGGGGATGAACTACAATGAGCAGTTCTTC
CASSYLSGMNYNEQFF
>TRBJ1-5|TRBV5-1|NA|NA
TGCGCCAGCAGCTTGGCCGGCGGGTTCCGACAGCCCCAGCATTTT
CASSLAGGFRQPQHF
>TRBJ1-5|TRBV2|NA|NA
TGTGCCAGCAACCGGGACAGCAATCAGCCCCAGCATTTT
CASNRDSNQPQHF